The sequence of this T cell receptor beta chain was determined in a study of shared clonotypes between healthy human individuals. Study results and limitations: The study's rarefaction showed incomplete sorted-subset sequencing despite large depth. Naive CD4 clonotype sharing across several donors was 4.5% to 6%.

CD4+ cells underwent separation, giving CD45RA+ naive and CD45RA-negative memory subsets. The CDR3 is made up of 16 amino acids. Deletions cut 3 bases from V and 5 bases from J, with 14 bases between. Germline loops: CDR1 MNHEY, CDR2 SMNVEV (reference sequence). Original data processing: ImmunoSEQ sequences covered only the junction and lacked quality scores; filtering therefore differed. Sequenced by immunoSEQ multiplex PCR; TCRdb stores in-frame clones only, minus some. Clonal size and the V and J genes are those of that table, whereas D and trimming came from the DNA. The data show approximately 2.5 million clones, 85% to 95% seen once. On this clone itself: Its antigen is not known.

The V and J genes are TRBV27 and TRBJ1-6; no definite D call. The TCR was taken from a man younger than 35 in good health. The sequenced sample consisted of naive CD4+ T cells sorted from blood. Subset noted: CD45RA+ positively selected. The CDR3 bases are TGTGCCAGCAGTTTTAGGGTAGACATTAATAATTCACCCCTCCACTTT. It translates to CASSFRVDINNSPLHF.